These T cell receptor beta chains were read from a single sample in a study of blood T cell repertoires in COVID-19. The method was immunoSEQ multiplex PCR; TCRdb's version includes in-frame clones alone and lacks a portion of them. The profile shows 300,000 or so clones, around nine tenths of them singletons. The sample comprised peripheral blood. These receptors were taken from a man aged 50-60 years with active or convalescent COVID-19. Both conserved end residues are part of each CDR3. D genes are given only for firm matches. A row's size may be missing; if present it is once, few, many or a size class.

J gene	clone size	V gene	D gene	CDR3 DNA	CDR3 protein
TRBJ1-5	.	TRBV28	TRBD1	TGTGCCAGCAGTCCCCGGGACAGGGGGCCGGCCCAGCATTTT	CASSPRDRGPAQHF
TRBJ1-2	.	TRBV7-9	TRBD1	TGTGCCAGCACCCTAGACAGGGGATATGGCTACACCTTC	CASTLDRGYGYTF
TRBJ2-3	few	TRBV11-3	.	TGTGCCAGCAGCTTAGACGCGACAGATACGCAGTATTTT	CASSLDATDTQYF
TRBJ2-1	once	TRBV7-9	TRBD2	TGTGCCAGCAGCTTAGACAGAGGTCTAGCGGGTGAGCAGTTCTTC	CASSLDRGLAGEQFF
TRBJ2-4	.	TRBV4-3	.	TGCGCCAGCAGCCAAGAAGGGGGACACTTAGCCAAAAACATTCAGTACTTC	CASSQEGGHLAKNIQYF
TRBJ1-2	.	TRBV2	.	TGTGCCAGCAGTGCGGTTATTTCCTATGGCTACACCTTC	CASSAVISYGYTF
TRBJ2-5	many	TRBV18	.	TGTGCCAGCTCACCACCGGGCCTCCAAGAGACCCAGTACTTC	CASSPPGLQETQYF
TRBJ2-3	.	TRBV9	TRBD2	TGTGCCAGCAGCGTAGGATTGTTAGCGGGAGTCCTGGATACGCAGTATTTT	CASSVGLLAGVLDTQYF
TRBJ1-1	once	TRBV4-3	.	TGCGCCAGCAGCCGAGGACAGAGGACGGTGAACACTGAAGCTTTCTTT	CASSRGQRTVNTEAFF
TRBJ2-3	.	TRBV29-1	TRBD2	TGCAGCGTTGTGGTATCGGGGGGTACGCAGTATTTT	CSVVVSGGTQYF
TRBJ2-2	.	TRBV7-2	TRBD2	TGTGCCAGCAGCTTCACTAGCGGGAACACCGGGGAGCTGTTTTTT	CASSFTSGNTGELFF
TRBJ2-1	.	TRBV7-9	TRBD1	TGTGCCAGCAGGCCCGGACAGGGAACGGGCGAGCAGTTCTTC	CASRPGQGTGEQFF
TRBJ1-4	.	TRBV14	.	TGTGCCACCTCAGAGGGGGCTAATGAAAAACTGTTTTTT	CATSEGANEKLFF
TRBJ2-5	.	TRBV2	.	TGTGCCAGCAGCGATAGGGGGACAATCCAAGAGACCCAGTACTTC	CASSDRGTIQETQYF
TRBJ1-3	.	TRBV7-9	TRBD1	TGTGCCAGCAGCTCACAAGCAGGGGGCTCTGGAAACACCATATATTTT	CASSSQAGGSGNTIYF
TRBJ2-2	.	TRBV7-6	TRBD2	TGTGCCAGCAGCCTGGGACTAGCGGGAGTTGGCGGGGAGCTGTTTTTT	CASSLGLAGVGGELFF
TRBJ2-7	.	TRBV7-9	.	TGTGCCAGCAGCTTAGCTGCAGGTATCTCCTACGAGCAGTACTTC	CASSLAAGISYEQYF
TRBJ1-1	.	TRBV29-1	.	TGCAGCGCCCAGACAGGATTGAACACTGAAGCTTTCTTT	CSAQTGLNTEAFF
TRBJ1-4	.	TRBV28	TRBD1	TGTGCCAGCACGGGACAGGGGGGGGCCGTTAATGAAAAACTGTTTTTT	CASTGQGGAVNEKLFF
TRBJ2-7	once	TRBV5-6	TRBD2	TGTGCCAGCAGCTCACCTAGCGGAAACTCCTACGAGCAGTACTTC	CASSSPSGNSYEQYF
TRBJ1-2	few	TRBV7-2	TRBD1	TGTGCCAGCAGCACAGGGGGCGGGATCGATGGCTACACCTTC	CASSTGGGIDGYTF
TRBJ1-1	.	TRBV7-3	.	TGTGCCAGCAGCCCCTCGGGGGAGGGGTACACTGAAGCTTTCTTT	CASSPSGEGYTEAFF
TRBJ1-1	once	TRBV6-4	TRBD1	TGTGCCAGCAGTGACCGGGACAGGGGGCTGATCTTT	CASSDRDRGLIF
TRBJ2-7	.	TRBV10-2	.	TGCGCCAGCAGAGGGGCAGGGTACGAGCAGTACTTC	CASRGAGYEQYF
TRBJ2-2	.	TRBV4-1	.	TGCGCCAGCAGCCAAGATAGGAGGGCCGGGGAGCTGTTTTTT	CASSQDRRAGELFF
TRBJ1-5	.	TRBV6-1	TRBD1	TGTGCCAGCAGTGAACGCGGGACAGGGAACCAGCCCCAGCATTTT	CASSERGTGNQPQHF
TRBJ2-1	.	TRBV7-9	.	TGTGCCAGCAGCAACATAAGGGGCAATGAGCAGTTCTTC	CASSNIRGNEQFF
TRBJ1-2	.	TRBV27	TRBD1	TGTGCCAGCAGTTCGTCGACAGGGTATGGCTACACCTTC	CASSSSTGYGYTF
TRBJ2-7	.	TRBV6-1	.	TGTGCCAGCAGTGAATGGCCCCTCTACGAGCAGTACTTC	CASSEWPLYEQYF
TRBJ1-5	.	TRBV19	.	TGTGCCAGTACCAGACAGAATAGCAATCAGCCCCAGCATTTT	CASTRQNSNQPQHF
TRBJ2-2	.	TRBV2	TRBD1	TGTGCCAGCAGTGATGAATGGACAGGGGGCCTTAGCACCGGGGAGCTGTTTTTT	CASSDEWTGGLSTGELFF
TRBJ1-4	.	TRBV19	TRBD1	TGTGCCAGTAGTATATCAGGGGGCAAAGGCGAAGAAACTAATGAAAAACTGTTTTTT	CASSISGGKGEETNEKLFF
TRBJ2-5	.	TRBV6-1	TRBD2	TGTGCCAGCAGTGAAGCACGCGGGGGGCAAGAGACCCAGTACTTC	CASSEARGGQETQYF